Below, 12 T cell receptor beta chains from the same sample are listed, as sequenced in a study of T-cell reconstitution after alpha-beta-depleted transplantation in children. Unique molecular identifiers were built into the TCRbeta library. TCRdb re-derived calls from the PCR reads in MiXCR, one entry per CDR3 protein. The table has around 190,000 distinct CDR3 sequences, approximately 7% seen once; the top ten hold approximately 5.7%. Specimen: PBMCs, collected before TCRalphabeta/CD19-depleted stem cell transplant. Receptors were obtained from a boy under 10 years old with acute lymphoblastic leukemia, due to receive a stem cell transplant.

This rearrangement joins TRBV7-2 to TRBJ1-2; 10 nucleotides line up with TRBD1. The V gene's germline CDR1 is SGHTA and CDR2 FQGNSA. This CDR3 region has 14 residues. V lost 5 bases, J lost 4 bases, and 4 bases stayed unmatched. The CDR3 coding sequence is TGTGCCAGCAGCGCCGGGACAGGGGCCTATGGCTACACCTTC. Translating it yields CASSAGTGAYGYTF.

In this sample, this clonotype turned up many times. This chain links TRBV28 with TRBJ2-7; 9 bases agree with TRBD2. The CDR3 covers 12 residues. Germline-derived CDR1 and CDR2 are MDHEN and SYDVKM. Losses at the gene ends were 8 bases for V and 4 bases for J; bases not matched to a gene: 3. DNA for the CDR3: TGTGCCAGCCTTAGCGGGGGTTACGAGCAGTACTTC. Its translation is CASLSGGYEQYF.

The V gene is TRBV7-7, the J gene TRBJ1-1; 7 bases line up with TRBD1. V lost 4 bases, J lost 9 bases, and 14 bases stayed unmatched. The CDR3 length is 15 residues. The germline gives CDR1 SSHAT, CDR2 FNYEAQ (reference sequence). CDR3 sequence: CASSSRGSGPTKAFF. CDR3 nucleotide sequence: TGTGCCAGCAGCTCCAGGGGGTCCGGCCCTACGAAAGCTTTCTTT.

Comments on this clonotype: A much larger clone sits a single nucleotide away, making a read error possible. CDR3 coding DNA: TGCAGTGCTAGTCCGAACAGGGGTGGCCTTTCTGGGGCCAACGTCATGACTTTC. It translates to CSASPNRGGLSGANVMTF. The chain combines TRBV20-1 with TRBJ2-6; 7 bases align to TRBD1. From germline, CDR1 is DFQATT and CDR2 SNEGSKA (reference sequence). The CDR3 covers 18 residues.

This clonotype was counted between two and nine times. The V gene is TRBV3-1, the J gene TRBJ1-2; D gene unclear. Trimming took 0 bases from V and 5 from J, leaving 7 bases between them. CDR1 is LGHDT and CDR2 is YNNKEL in the germline V gene (reference sequence). This CDR3 has 13 residues. In DNA, the CDR3 is TGTGCCAGCAGCCAAGACGTACGGTATGGCTACACCTTC. Encoded protein: CASSQDVRYGYTF.

This clonotype was seen repeatedly, ten times or more. This chain uses TRBV10-3 with TRBJ2-3; maybe TRBD2 (6 bases). The CDR3 has 14 residues. V was pared by 6 bases and J by 1 base, with 11 bases between. In germline, CDR1 is ENHRY, CDR2 SYGVKD. The CDR3 DNA follows: TGTGCCATCAGGCCCGCTAGCGGCACAGATACGCAGTATTTT. Encoded protein: CAIRPASGTDTQYF.

This clonotype occurred many times. CDR3 loop: CASSLVGANIQYF. In DNA form, the CDR3 reads TGTGCCAGCAGCTTAGTTGGTGCAAACATTCAGTACTTC. This chain connects TRBV11-2 to TRBJ2-4; no clear D gene. This CDR3 has 13 residues. V was pared by 1 base and J by 6 bases, with 7 bases between. From germline, CDR1 is SGHAT and CDR2 FQNNGV.

This sequence joins TRBV20-1 and TRBJ2-1; the D gene is possibly TRBD1 (5 bases). The CDR3 loop spans 13 amino acids. V lost 0 bases and J lost 9, with 12 bases in between. The germline gives CDR1 DFQATT, CDR2 SNEGSKA (reference sequence). The CDR3 sequence is CSARDPGWAEQFF. Written as DNA, the CDR3 is TGCAGTGCTAGAGACCCAGGGTGGGCTGAGCAGTTCTTC.

This clonotype was seen many times. This rearrangement joins TRBV4-2 to TRBJ2-1; 13 positions agree with TRBD2. V shed 5 bases, J shed 9 bases, and the junction held 10 bases outside the gene matches. Germline V gene data show CDR1 as LGHNA and CDR2 as YNFKEQ. The CDR3 spans 16 residues. The CDR3 DNA sequence: TGTGCCAGCAGCTTACCCGGGACTAGCGGGGTCGGTGAGCAGTTCTTC. Translation gives CASSLPGTSGVGEQFF.

This clonotype was counted ten times or more. This sequence joins TRBV15 and TRBJ2-2; TRBD2 aligns across 7 bases. Germline assignment: CDR1 LNHNV and CDR2 YYDKDF (reference sequence). This CDR3 is built from 13 residues. V shed 7 bases and J 7 bases; nucleotides not matched to a gene: 6. The CDR3 DNA is TGTGCCACCAAACTAGCGCTACACGGGGAGCTGTTTTTT. Amino acid sequence: CATKLALHGELFF.

V is TRBV2 and J is TRBJ2-5; 9 positions agree with TRBD1. The CDR3 has 13 amino acids. The junction had 7 bases not matched to a gene; V was cut back by 5 bases and J by 9 bases. Germline V lookup: CDR1 SNHLY, CDR2 FYNNEI. The CDR3 DNA reads TGTGCCAGCAGTACCGGGACAGGGAGGGCCCAGTACTTC. Its protein product is CASSTGTGRAQYF.

Many counts were recorded for this clonotype. This chain uses TRBV5-1 with TRBJ2-5; tentatively, D is TRBD1 (6 bases). The CDR3 has 14 residues. The germline V gene has CDR1 SGHRS and CDR2 YFSETQ. With 3 bases removed from V and 2 bases from J, the gap between germline ends came to 11 bases. The CDR3 reads CASSSDRLQETQYF. CDR3 nucleotides: TGCGCCAGCAGCTCGGACAGATTACAAGAGACCCAGTACTTC. Full variable domain (rest looked up from reference TRBV5-1 and TRBJ2-5): KAGVTQTPRYLIKTRGQQVTLSCSPISGHRSVSWYQQTPGQGLQFLFEYFSETQRNKGNFPGRFSGRQFSNSRSEMNVSTLELGDSALYLCASSSDRLQETQYFGPGTRLLVL.